Below, one T cell receptor (beta chain) is given with its context. The antigen remains undetermined. Reverse transcription of extracted RNA yielded cDNA, which provided the sequencing template. Libraries were prepared by immunoSEQ multiplex PCR; TCRdb keeps only in-frame clonotypes and omits some of them. The sample has around 170,000 clones, about 47% seen once. The data stem from a study of CD8+ T cells in alopecia areata. Study-level results: In patients, TCRs were shared less clearly than in mice, and HLA may possibly be involved.

The treatment: oral pan-JAK inhibitor, 5-10 mg twice daily. In germline, CDR1 is MGHRA, CDR2 YSYEKL. The V segment lost 4 bases and the J segment 3 bases; nucleotides outside the gene matches: 12. CDR3 length: 16 amino acids. Sequencing used CD8+ T cells sorted from blood, obtained at roughly week 53, from a patient treated with tofacitinib. V usage is TRBV4-1 and J usage is TRBJ2-7; TRBD1 matches 7 bases. The TCR originated in a human donor with alopecia areata. The CDR3: CASSRPRQGQNYEQYF. The CDR3 nucleotides read TGCGCCAGCAGCCGACCCCGCCAGGGACAGAACTACGAGCAGTACTTC.